This T cell receptor beta chain was profiled in a study of blood T cells in healthy people across ages (dated by TCRdb to between 2014 and 2017). Describing the broader study: In model experiments, roughly one uniquely barcoded TCR beta cDNA molecule per two T cells was captured by template switching. To track age-related changes in TCR beta repertoire diversity, the study relied on deep sequencing normalized with unique cDNA molecular identifiers. The donors were divided into four age groups: young (average approximately 17 years), middle-aged (roughly 40), aged (about 56) and long-lived (nearly 85). To avoid experimental bias, donors of different ages were distributed randomly across sequencing lanes. The study analyzed two additional independent replicas of 1 million unique cDNA reads from the same blood draw for two donors, one aged 18 to 29 and one aged 80 or older. Paper-wide results and their limitations: The long-lived group showed more naive CD4+ T cells, fewer expanded clones and increased TCR diversity than the aged group, suggesting age selection. Because donor CMV infection status was unknown, age-related changes in expanded clonotypes were potentially confounded. Observed TCR beta diversity correlated strongly with the percentage of naive T cells measured by flow cytometry. Estimates of total diversity based on one million sequenced T cells were regarded as lower bounds and as underestimates. Observed TCR beta diversity per million T cells fell roughly linearly with age, and a significant reduction was already apparent by age around 40. Bulk unsorted PBMC profiling prevented conclusive comparison of naive and antigen-experienced compartments.

The donors were under 40 Caucasian individuals from Russia, aged roughly 6 to 90 years, who were systemically healthy. Each donor gave about 10 milliliters of peripheral blood, drawn into EDTA-treated Vacutainer tubes. Ficoll-Paque density-gradient centrifugation was used to isolate PBMCs, with at least 6.5 million per sample. Trizol reagent was used to extract total RNA from the PBMCs, yielding at least 6 micrograms per sample. For every donor, an aliquot of PBMCs went through flow cytometry to measure the percentages of naive CD45RAhigh/CD27high T cells. The library was produced with 5' RACE. The instrument was an Illumina HiSeq 2500. A second roughly 6 to 11 cycle PCR used a sample-barcoded 5' primer and a J-beta primer mix. A unique molecular identifier was introduced onto each TCR beta cDNA molecule by a template-switch 5' adaptor carrying 12 random nucleotides. Each sample yielded at least 3 million CDR3-containing paired-end reads. The Mint cDNA synthesis kit, primed by a TRBC-specific oligonucleotide, was used to synthesize first-strand cDNA from all RNA. Following uracil-DNA glycosylase treatment, a first 18-cycle PCR with universal primers M1SS and BC2_uni_R was performed on all cDNA. As for the authors' bioinformatics: For normalization, 1 million high-quality reads were randomly selected from each sample, with every read carrying a distinct molecular identifier. Instead of being binned into consensus sequences, reads with shared molecular identifiers were discarded. MiTCR, with a Q25 quality threshold and the strictest error-elimination algorithm, was used for CDR3 identification, clonotype clustering and error correction. A nonparametric unseen species model using Euler transformation provided a lower-bound estimate of total TCR beta diversity. TCRdb reran the public reads through fastp at Q25 and MiXCR, keeping productive beta chains. CDR3 protein duplicates are merged, each entry listing the most common genes and DNA. These V and J calls originate from TCRdb's pipeline instead of the authors' own analysis. The table for this sample lists about 1.8 million distinct CDR3 sequences; 49% of them were counted only once. The ten most abundant clones make up 2.1% of the sample.

Remarks on this clonotype: Its antigen remains undetermined. Being one base from a much bigger clone, this may be a read error.

This TCR was sampled from a middle-aged woman in good health. Sequencing was performed on blood.

The CDR3 is CASSTMGLSPSTDTQYF. Here is the DNA: TGTGCCAGCAGTACCATGGGACTGAGCCCTAGCACAGATACGCAGTATTTT. In this chain, TRBV2 is recombined with TRBJ2-3; possibly the D gene is TRBD2, per 6 matching bases. For CDR1 and CDR2, the germline V gene lists SNHLY and FYNNEI. Including the terminal cysteine and phenylalanine, the CDR3 comprises 17 residues. Only CDR3 DNA remains: 51 bases, in frame from the first base. Trimming takes 5 bases from V and 0 bases from J, and the germline ends sit 18 bases apart.